This entry lists 30 T cell receptor beta chains sequenced from one sample in a study of blood T cell repertoires in COVID-19. The repertoire was sequenced with immunoSEQ multiplex PCR; TCRdb's copy has only in-frame clones and lacks some. The sample records about 300,000 clones, around 82% being singletons. Sequencing input: peripheral blood. These TCRs come from a woman aged 45-60 years who had recovered from COVID-19.

The chain uses TRBV3-1 (or the pseudogene TRBV3-2) and TRBJ2-2, with 13 nucleotides matching TRBD2. V dropped 2 bases and J dropped 8; count of bases not matched to a gene: 8. This CDR3 is 17 amino acids long. Germline CDR1 reads LGHDT; CDR2 reads YNNKEL (reference sequence). The CDR3 sequence: CASSQLPGLAGSGELFF. CDR3 nucleotide sequence: TGTGCCAGCAGCCAATTACCGGGACTAGCGGGGTCGGGGGAGCTGTTTTTT.

The table lists this clone with a count of one. The chain couples TRBV29-1 to TRBJ1-1; D remains ambiguous. Germline loops: CDR1 SQVTM, CDR2 ANQGSEA. CDR3 length: 15 residues. The V end was cut by 5 bases, the J end by 0 bases, with 16 bases between. The CDR3 coding sequence is TGCAGCGTTTTGATGACAAAGGCTATGAACACTGAAGCTTTCTTT. Protein sequence: CSVLMTKAMNTEAFF. The full variable domain, in which reference TRBV29-1 and TRBJ1-1 provide the parts outside the CDR3, is SAVISQKPSRDICQRGTSLTIQCQVDSQVTMMFWYRQQPGQSLTLIATANQGSEATYESGFVIDKFPISRPNLTFSTLTVSNMSPEDSSIYLCSVLMTKAMNTEAFFGQGTRLTVV.

This clone turned up a few times. The V gene is TRBV6-2 or TRBV6-3, the J gene TRBJ1-1; D is perhaps TRBD1 (5 bases). The CDR3 sequence is 14 residues long. Germline-derived CDR1 and CDR2 are MNHEY and SVGEGT. V dropped 4 bases and J dropped 4 bases, with 13 bases sitting between them. The CDR3 DNA is TGTGCCAGCAGTTTACGGCAGGGCACCACTGAAGCTTTCTTT. It codes for CASSLRQGTTEAFF.

The rearrangement links TRBV7-3 to TRBJ1-1, with D possibly TRBD1 on 6 matching bases. Germline lookup yields CDR1 SGHTA and CDR2 FQGTGA. V dropped 5 bases and J dropped 1 base, with 8 bases sitting between them. This CDR3 has 13 amino acids. The CDR3 is CASSRQENTEAFF. The CDR3 DNA reads TGTGCCAGCAGCCGACAGGAGAACACTGAAGCTTTCTTT.

The chain has TRBV18 and TRBJ1-6; a possible D gene is TRBD1 (6 bases). Germline V lookup: CDR1 KGHSH, CDR2 LQKENI. The CDR3 is 16 amino acids. V dropped 4 bases and J dropped 6 bases, with 16 bases sitting between them. CDR3 in amino acids: CASSQNGQNRNSPLHF. CDR3 DNA: TGTGCCAGCTCACAGAACGGACAGAACCGTAATTCACCCCTCCACTTT.

This clone was found many times. J is TRBJ1-1 and V is TRBV3-1 (or the pseudogene TRBV3-2), with a tentative D call TRBD1 (6 bases). V was trimmed by 1 base and J by 0 bases, leaving 15 bases between them. The CDR3 is made up of 17 amino acids. From germline, CDR1 is LGHDT and CDR2 YNNKEL (reference sequence). The CDR3 nucleotides are TGTGCCAGCAGCCAAGGGAAGACAGGACTCATGAACACTGAAGCTTTCTTT. Translated, it gives CASSQGKTGLMNTEAFF.

The chain is built from TRBV19 and TRBJ1-1, with D perhaps TRBD1 (5 bases). Germline V gene lookup returns CDR1 LNHDA and CDR2 SQIVND (reference sequence). V shed 7 bases and J shed 2 bases, with 20 bases lying between them. The CDR3 length is 16 residues. As DNA, the CDR3 is TGTGCCAGTAATCGGGGGGTACGTCAGCCCAACACTGAAGCTTTCTTT. Protein product: CASNRGVRQPNTEAFF.

The rearrangement links TRBV30 to TRBJ1-2; D is possibly TRBD1 (5 bases). V gave up 3 bases and J gave up 8 bases, with 22 bases separating them. The germline CDR1 and CDR2 sequences are GTSNPN and SVGIG (reference sequence). The CDR3 spans 15 residues. For the CDR3, the DNA is TGTGCCTGGAGGAACACACCTTCAGGGTTTTACGGCTACACCTTC. Translation gives CAWRNTPSGFYGYTF.

The rearrangement links TRBV28 to TRBJ1-1, with D tentatively TRBD1 (5 bases). This CDR3 region has 17 residues. Germline V CDR1 and CDR2: MDHEN, SYDVKM. The V gene lost 6 bases and the J gene lost 4 bases, with 24 bases spanning the gap. CDR3 protein: CASSLSGDRQWSTEAFF. Written as DNA, the CDR3 is TGTGCCAGCAGCCTCAGCGGGGACCGACAATGGAGCACTGAAGCTTTCTTT.

The chain is built from TRBV18 and TRBJ2-4; possibly TRBD2 for D (7 bases). Deletions cut 0 bases from V and 7 bases from J, with 16 bases between. The CDR3 has 16 residues. Germline values: CDR1 KGHSH, CDR2 LQKENI. The CDR3 loop reads CASSPPIGGRGNIQYF. The CDR3, as DNA: TGTGCCAGCTCACCACCTATCGGGGGGCGAGGGAACATTCAGTACTTC.

The chain links TRBV5-1 to TRBJ1-1; 7 nucleotides align to TRBD1. CDR1 is SGHRS, CDR2 YFSETQ, per germline. The CDR3 sequence is 14 residues long. The trim removed 5 bases at V and 1 base at J, leaving 5 bases unmatched. CDR3 in DNA: TGCGCCAGCAGGAACAGGGGAGGGAACACTGAAGCTTTCTTT. Its protein is CASRNRGGNTEAFF. Variable domain in full (rest from reference TRBV5-1 and TRBJ1-1): KAGVTQTPRYLIKTRGQQVTLSCSPISGHRSVSWYQQTPGQGLQFLFEYFSETQRNKGNFPGRFSGRQFSNSRSEMNVSTLELGDSALYLCASRNRGGNTEAFFGQGTRLTVV.

The chain couples TRBV19 to TRBJ1-2, with D maybe TRBD1 (5 bases). In germline, CDR1 is LNHDA, CDR2 SQIVND (reference sequence). This CDR3 spans 13 amino acids. V was clipped by 3 bases and J by 5 bases, with 10 bases between them. CDR3 amino acids: CASSIKGRYGYTF. The DNA for the CDR3 is TGTGCCAGTAGTATCAAGGGGAGGTATGGCTACACCTTC.

The gene calls are TRBV5-1 and TRBJ2-1, with 12 nucleotides matching TRBD1. V lost 0 bases, J lost 8 bases, and 6 bases stayed unmatched. The length of the CDR3 is 16 residues. CDR1 and CDR2 from the germline V gene are SGHRS and YFSETQ. The CDR3: CASSLAGQGAGDEQFF. In DNA, the CDR3 is TGCGCCAGCAGCTTGGCGGGACAGGGGGCTGGTGATGAGCAGTTCTTC. Together with reference TRBV5-1 and TRBJ2-1, the CDR3 gives the full variable domain: KAGVTQTPRYLIKTRGQQVTLSCSPISGHRSVSWYQQTPGQGLQFLFEYFSETQRNKGNFPGRFSGRQFSNSRSEMNVSTLELGDSALYLCASSLAGQGAGDEQFFGPGTRLTVL.

The chain employs TRBV25-1 and TRBJ2-3, with D possibly TRBD2 on 6 matching bases. The CDR3 loop spans 14 amino acids. CDR1 is MGHDK and CDR2 is SYGVNS in the germline V gene. The V and J ends lost 6 bases and 1 base respectively, with 11 bases between them. CDR3 sequence reads: CASSGDWRTDTQYF. As DNA, the CDR3 is TGTGCCAGCAGCGGGGACTGGCGCACAGATACGCAGTATTTT.

The gene calls are TRBV27 and TRBJ2-5; 12 bases match TRBD2. Per germline, CDR1 MNHEY and CDR2 SMNVEV (reference sequence). This CDR3 spans 16 amino acids. V trimming: 5 bases; J trimming: 5 bases; junction bases outside the gene matches: 9. This CDR3 reads CASSEASGGARETQYF. The CDR3 bases are TGTGCCAGCAGTGAGGCTAGCGGGGGGGCAAGGGAGACCCAGTACTTC.

The chain is built from TRBV4-2 and TRBJ2-5, with TRBD1 identical over 7 bases. V shed 7 bases and J 4 bases; nucleotides not matched to a gene: 3. The CDR3 loop spans 12 amino acids. Germline loops: CDR1 LGHNA, CDR2 YNFKEQ. The CDR3 DNA reads TGTGCCAGCAACTCAGGGGGAGAGACCCAGTACTTC. Protein product: CASNSGGETQYF.

The table lists this clone with a few counts. The chain is built from TRBV5-1 and TRBJ2-6, with 7 bases lining up with TRBD2. From germline, CDR1 is SGHRS and CDR2 YFSETQ. CDR3 length: 20 amino acids. The ends lost 3 bases at V and 0 bases at J; junction bases unmatched: 15. The CDR3 region has the DNA TGCGCCAGCAGCTGGGGAAGCGGCACTAGCGTATACTCTGGGGCCAACGTCCTGACTTTC. Amino acid sequence: CASSWGSGTSVYSGANVLTF.

The chain uses TRBV10-3 and TRBJ1-5; 10 positions match TRBD1. This CDR3 spans 13 amino acids. V trimming: 4 bases; J trimming: 6 bases; junction bases outside the gene matches: 0. Looked up from germline, CDR1 is ENHRY and CDR2 is SYGVKD. CDR3 protein: CAISGTGGQPQHF. CDR3 nucleotide sequence: TGTGCCATCAGTGGGACAGGGGGTCAGCCCCAGCATTTT.

The chain links TRBV4-1 to TRBJ1-1; D gene uncertain. Per germline, CDR1 MGHRA and CDR2 YSYEKL. This CDR3 region has 12 residues. V gave up 3 bases and J gave up 0 bases, with 2 bases separating them. CDR3 nucleotides: TGCGCCAGCAGCCACATGAACACTGAAGCTTTCTTT. Translation gives CASSHMNTEAFF.

The CDR3 loop reads CAIKLGGGPNTEAFF. The DNA for the CDR3 is TGTGCCATCAAACTGGGGGGAGGGCCGAACACTGAAGCTTTCTTT. This chain links TRBV19 with TRBJ1-1, with D perhaps TRBD1 (5 bases). CDR3 length: 15 residues. The V gene's germline CDR1 is LNHDA and CDR2 SQIVND (reference sequence). V shed 10 bases and J shed 1 base, with 19 bases lying between them. Full variable domain (rest looked up from reference TRBV19 and TRBJ1-1): DGGITQSPKYLFRKEGQNVTLSCEQNLNHDAMYWYRQDPGQGLRLIYYSQIVNDFQKGDIAEGYSVSREKKESFPLTVTSAQKNPTAFYLCAIKLGGGPNTEAFFGQGTRLTVV.

The chain has TRBV7-2 and TRBJ2-7, with 7 bases matching TRBD2. The CDR3 spans 14 residues. CDR1 and CDR2 (germline): SGHTA, FQGNSA. V gave up 3 bases and J gave up 7 bases; unmatched junction bases: 9. CDR3 loop: CASSFSAREGEQYF. In DNA form, the CDR3 reads TGTGCCAGCAGCTTCTCAGCGAGGGAGGGGGAGCAGTACTTC. The full variable domain, rest sourced from reference TRBV7-2 and TRBJ2-7, is GAGVSQSPSNKVTEKGKDVELRCDPISGHTALYWYRQSLGQGLEFLIYFQGNSAPDKSGLPSDRFSAERTGGSVSTLTIQRTQQEDSAVYLCASSFSAREGEQYFGPGTRLTVT.

The chain carries TRBV24-1 and TRBJ2-2; 11 bases map to TRBD2. The CDR3 length is 16 residues. With V trimmed by 10 bases and J by 0 bases, 6 bases remained unmatched. Germline V gives CDR1 KGHDR, CDR2 SFDVKD. The CDR3 reads CATGTSGKSNTGELFF. CDR3 DNA sequence: TGTGCCACGGGGACTAGCGGAAAATCGAACACCGGGGAGCTGTTTTTT.

This sequence joins TRBV2 and TRBJ2-3, with 10 bases aligning to TRBD1. This CDR3 is built from 14 residues. The germline gives CDR1 SNHLY, CDR2 FYNNEI. The V gene end was trimmed by 4 bases and the J gene end by 8 bases; junction bases not matched to a gene: 6. Written as DNA, the CDR3 is TGTGCCAGCAGTGTCGGGACAGGGGCCGGTACGCAGTATTTT. As protein: CASSVGTGAGTQYF.

The genes are TRBV28 and TRBJ2-2, with 9 positions matching TRBD2. V was clipped by 6 bases and J by 6 bases; unmatched bases: 5. CDR1 and CDR2 from the germline V gene are MDHEN and SYDVKM. The CDR3 is 14 amino acids. The CDR3 DNA sequence: TGTGCCAGCAGGCGGGAGGGTCTGTCCGGGGAGCTGTTTTTT. It yields the protein CASRREGLSGELFF.

The chain employs TRBV27 and TRBJ2-1; 10 nucleotides align to TRBD2. Germline lookup yields CDR1 MNHEY and CDR2 SMNVEV (reference sequence). V lost 8 bases, J lost 9 bases, and 19 bases stayed unmatched. CDR3 length equals 17 residues. The CDR3 protein is CASRLFSTSGADTEQFF. CDR3 DNA sequence: TGTGCCAGCCGACTTTTCTCCACTAGCGGGGCTGATACTGAGCAGTTCTTC.

The rearrangement links TRBV12-5 to TRBJ2-1; 11 bases align to TRBD1. Germline loops: CDR1 LGHNT, CDR2 FRNRAP. This CDR3 spans 14 amino acids. V was pared by 2 bases and J by 9 bases, with 3 bases of the junction left unmatched. The CDR3 DNA follows: TGTGCTAGTGGTTTGTCCGGGACAGGGGGTGAGCAGTTCTTC. This encodes CASGLSGTGGEQFF.

The chain couples TRBV7-2 to TRBJ2-1; TRBD2 aligns across 10 bases. The J segment lost 1 base and the V segment lost 5 bases, leaving 11 bases of the junction unmatched. The germline V gene has CDR1 SGHTA and CDR2 FQGNSA. The CDR3 covers 18 residues. CDR3: CASSVYFSGRWSYNEQFF. The CDR3 DNA sequence: TGTGCCAGCAGCGTATACTTTAGCGGGAGGTGGTCCTACAATGAGCAGTTCTTC.

This clone was detected once. The chain joins TRBV28 to TRBJ2-4, with a tentative D call TRBD2 (7 bases). This CDR3 is built from 15 residues. Germline V gene data show CDR1 as MDHEN and CDR2 as SYDVKM. Trimming took off 6 bases at V and 1 base at J, with 13 bases between the two ends. The CDR3, as DNA: TGTGCCAGCAGCTGGGGGGGGCGTGCCAAAAACATTCAGTACTTC. Protein: CASSWGGRAKNIQYF.

The count of this clone is one. DNA of the CDR3: TGTGCCAGTACAGCAGGGGGCAAAAACATTCAGTACTTC. This translates into CASTAGGKNIQYF. The chain couples TRBV19 to TRBJ2-4; 7 bases align to TRBD1. The junction had 3 bases not matched to a gene; V was cut back by 7 bases and J by 3 bases. This CDR3 region has 13 residues. Per the germline V gene, CDR1 is LNHDA and CDR2 is SQIVND (reference sequence).

Many counts were recorded for this clone. The genes are TRBV5-4 and TRBJ2-1, with D tentatively TRBD1 (6 bases). CDR3 size: 15 residues. With 4 bases removed from V and 5 bases from J, the gap between germline ends came to 16 bases. Germline loops: CDR1 SGHNT, CDR2 YYREEE (reference sequence). The CDR3 reads CASSHTNQGNNEQFF. CDR3 nucleotide sequence: TGTGCCAGCAGCCACACAAACCAGGGGAACAATGAGCAGTTCTTC.